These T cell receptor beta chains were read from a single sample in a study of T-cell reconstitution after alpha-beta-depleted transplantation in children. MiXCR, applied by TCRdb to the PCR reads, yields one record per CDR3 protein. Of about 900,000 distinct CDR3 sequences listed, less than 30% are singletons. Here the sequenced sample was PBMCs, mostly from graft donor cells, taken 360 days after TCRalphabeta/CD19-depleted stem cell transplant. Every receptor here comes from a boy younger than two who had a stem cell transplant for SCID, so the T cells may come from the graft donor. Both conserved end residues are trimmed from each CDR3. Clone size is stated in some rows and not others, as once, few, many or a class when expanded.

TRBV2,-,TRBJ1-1,ASSEDMAREAF
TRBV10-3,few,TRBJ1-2,AISESGQGYGYT
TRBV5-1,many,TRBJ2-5,ASSFSGGQETQY
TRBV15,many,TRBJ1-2,ATSRDRLGGYT
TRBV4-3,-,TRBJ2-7,ASSQLGDGTYEQY
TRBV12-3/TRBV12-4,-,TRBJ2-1,ASSRQPDEQF
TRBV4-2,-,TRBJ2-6,ASSQVTRGSGANVLT
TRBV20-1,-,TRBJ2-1,SANYNEQF
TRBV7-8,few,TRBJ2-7,ASSLQGVGNYEQY
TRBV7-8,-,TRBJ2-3,ASSLGPLDTQY
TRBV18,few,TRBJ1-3,ASSPVSHSGNTIY
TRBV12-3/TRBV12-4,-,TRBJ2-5,ASSYAGESFQETQY
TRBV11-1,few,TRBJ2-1,ASSLALLAGGLSSYNEQF
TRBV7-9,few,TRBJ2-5,ASSLVYRAHGETQY
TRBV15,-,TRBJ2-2,ATSRDGGRVGELF
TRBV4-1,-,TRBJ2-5,ASSQEGLGGARETQY
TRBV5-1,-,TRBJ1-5,ASRLTIQGQQPQH
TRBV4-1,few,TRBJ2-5,ASSQVGHLGGKTQY